The 20 T cell receptor beta chains in this list originate from one sample, sequenced in a study of blood T cells in healthy people across ages. Primed by a sample-barcoded 5' primer and a J-beta primer mix, a second PCR proceeded for roughly 7 to 12 cycles. MiXCR, applied by TCRdb to the 5' RACE reads, yields one record per CDR3 protein. This table has 1.5 million to 2 million distinct CDR3 sequences, roughly 52% appearing once. The sequenced sample was blood. The source is a woman aged 40 to 55 in good health.

CDR3 in DNA: TGTGCCACCAGCAGAGCCTCAGGTGGGAGGGGGGATGGTTACACAGATACGCAGTATTTT. Protein: CATSRASGGRGDGYTDTQYF. V and J are TRBV15 and TRBJ2-3; D perhaps matches TRBD2 (7 bases). CDR3 size: 20 residues. Trimming removed 1 base at V and 2 bases at J, with 25 bases between. Per the germline V gene, CDR1 is LNHNV and CDR2 is YYDKDF (reference sequence).

The chain uses TRBV10-3 and TRBJ2-1, with 8 bases lining up with TRBD2. J was trimmed by 3 bases and V by 0 bases; bases with no gene match: 7. CDR3 size: 17 residues. Germline CDR1 is ENHRY and CDR2 is SYGVKD. CDR3 in DNA: TGTGCCATCAGTGAGTCGAAACGGGGGGGGAACTACAATGAGCAGTTCTTC. Translated, it gives CAISESKRGGNYNEQFF.

The chain's CDR3 is CSARPAGTPRNEQFF. The CDR3 DNA sequence: TGCAGTGCTAGACCCGCGGGGACCCCCCGCAATGAGCAGTTCTTC. The rearrangement links TRBV20-1 to TRBJ2-1; D is possibly TRBD2 (6 bases). V lost 2 bases and J lost 6, with 17 bases in between. The CDR3 totals 15 residues. CDR1 and CDR2 (germline): DFQATT, SNEGSKA (reference sequence).

This clonotype came up a few times. The V call is TRBV20-1, the J call TRBJ2-5; either TRBD1 or TRBD2 may supply D (5 bases each). The V end was cut by 0 bases, the J end by 5 bases, with 13 bases between. The CDR3 extends over 14 amino acids. CDR1 is DFQATT, CDR2 SNEGSKA, per germline (reference sequence). CDR3 bases: TGCAGTGCTAGAGACGGGACCACCGGGGAGACCCAGTACTTC. Residues: CSARDGTTGETQYF.

There are many counts of this clonotype. The gene calls are TRBV7-2 and TRBJ2-5, with a possible D match to TRBD1 (5 bases). The V end was cut by 0 bases, the J end by 5 bases, with 10 bases between. Looked up from germline, CDR1 is SGHTA and CDR2 is FQGNSA. This CDR3 contains 14 residues. CDR3 bases: TGTGCCAGCAGCTTAGCGGGGCTAGGGGAGACCCAGTACTTC. This gives the protein CASSLAGLGETQYF.

This chain joins TRBV20-1 and TRBJ1-4, with no clear D. This CDR3 is 13 amino acids long. Germline values: CDR1 DFQATT, CDR2 SNEGSKA (reference sequence). Trimming removed 7 bases at V and 6 bases at J, with 15 bases between. The CDR3, as DNA: TGCAGTGAATTGGGGTATCTCCATGAAAAACTGTTTTTT. Translation: CSELGYLHEKLFF.

This clonotype was observed once. The germline gene is not matched at one end of the junction; a read error may be the cause. The genes are TRBV6-5 and TRBJ2-7; D might be TRBD2 (7 bases). The CDR3 runs 17 residues. Looked up from germline, CDR1 is MNHEY and CDR2 is SVGAGI. The CDR3 nucleotides read TGTGCCAGCAATTACTTCCGAGGGGGGGGACGCCCCTACGAGCAGTACTTC. Translation gives CASNYFRGGGRPYEQYF.

This chain connects TRBV7-2 to TRBJ2-7, with TRBD2 matching over 10 bases. The better agreement between TRBJ2-5 and the DNA end casts doubt on the J call. CDR1 and CDR2 (germline): SGHTA, FQGNSA. This CDR3 spans 17 amino acids. The CDR3 sequence: CASSSSLAGELSKTQYF. Written as DNA, the CDR3 is TGTGCCAGCAGCTCTTCTCTAGCGGGGGAACTTTCCAAGACCCAGTACTTC.

The J gene is TRBJ2-5, the V gene TRBV12-3 or TRBV12-4, with 7 bases matching TRBD2. The CDR3 runs 14 residues. The trim removed 3 bases at V and 7 bases at J, leaving 8 bases unmatched. CDR3 residues: CASSFSGRGMTQYF. The CDR3 DNA follows: TGTGCCAGCAGTTTTTCAGGGCGGGGGATGACCCAGTACTTC.

The chain couples TRBV7-2 to TRBJ2-7; 13 positions match TRBD2. CDR3 length equals 18 residues. Trimming at V came to 4 bases and at J to 7 bases, leaving 16 bases not matched to a gene. CDR1 SGHTA and CDR2 FQGNSA come from the germline V gene. CDR3 loop: CASSSGLAGLSSYNEQYF. The CDR3 nucleotides are TGTGCCAGCAGCTCGGGACTAGCGGGATTAAGCTCCTACAATGAGCAGTACTTC.

This clonotype has more than one count but fewer than ten. J is TRBJ2-1 and V is TRBV20-1, with 9 bases aligning to TRBD2. The CDR3 contains 14 residues. CDR1 DFQATT and CDR2 SNEGSKA come from the germline V gene (reference sequence). V lost 1 base, J lost 5 bases, and 3 bases stayed unmatched. This CDR3 reads CSARVAGENNEQFF. In DNA, the CDR3 is TGCAGTGCTAGAGTAGCGGGGGAGAACAATGAGCAGTTCTTC.

In its sample, this clonotype was seen once. The CDR3 region has the DNA TGCGCCAGCAGCTCGCTAGAAGCGGGGGCCTATAGCTCCTACAATGAGCAGTACTTC. It translates to CASSSLEAGAYSSYNEQYF. J is TRBJ2-7 and V is TRBV5-1; 8 bases line up with TRBD2. This CDR3 has 19 residues. Trimming took 3 bases from V and 7 from J; bases not matched to a gene: 24. From germline, CDR1 is SGHRS and CDR2 YFSETQ.

The chain carries TRBV25-1 and TRBJ1-1; D is possibly TRBD1 (5 bases). V was cut by 3 bases and J by 4 bases, with 9 bases left in between. The CDR3 is 13 amino acids. Germline V CDR1 and CDR2: MGHDK, SYGVNS. CDR3 sequence: CASSDGRATEAFF. CDR3 sequence (DNA): TGTGCCAGCAGTGACGGCAGGGCCACTGAAGCTTTCTTT.

V and J are TRBV20-1 and TRBJ2-5; 7 positions match TRBD2. This CDR3 spans 13 amino acids. V dropped 4 bases and J dropped 4; count of bases not matched to a gene: 6. Germline V gives CDR1 DFQATT, CDR2 SNEGSKA (reference sequence). CDR3 sequence (DNA): TGCAGTGCTAATTTGGCGGGAGTAGAGACCCAGTACTTC. This codes for CSANLAGVETQYF.

The CDR3 region is CASSPSQGRFTDGYTF. The DNA for the CDR3 is TGTGCCAGCAGCCCCTCACAGGGCCGTTTTACGGATGGCTACACCTTC. This chain joins TRBV6-5 and TRBJ1-2, with D perhaps TRBD1 (6 bases). Germline V gene data show CDR1 as MNHEY and CDR2 as SVGAGI. The CDR3 is 16 amino acids. V gave up 6 bases and J gave up 6 bases, with 23 bases separating them.

This clonotype was observed a handful of times. CDR3 coding DNA: TGTGCCAGCAGTTTATGGGACAGGGCTGACGATGGCTACACCTTC. As protein: CASSLWDRADDGYTF. The chain combines TRBV28 with TRBJ1-2; 8 bases match TRBD1. This CDR3 region has 15 residues. The germline CDR1 and CDR2 sequences are MDHEN and SYDVKM. V shed 0 bases, J shed 6 bases, and the junction held 6 bases outside the gene matches.

The chain uses TRBV20-1 and TRBJ2-5, with 11 nucleotides matching TRBD2. In germline, CDR1 is DFQATT, CDR2 SNEGSKA (reference sequence). There are 15 residues in the CDR3. The V gene end was trimmed by 0 bases and the J gene end by 4 bases; junction bases not matched to a gene: 4. DNA of the CDR3: TGCAGTGCTAGAGAGGTAGCGGGGGGGCCAGAGACCCAGTACTTC. It yields the protein CSAREVAGGPETQYF.

This clonotype was observed a few times. V usage is TRBV20-1 and J usage is TRBJ2-5, with 8 positions matching TRBD1. From germline, CDR1 is DFQATT and CDR2 SNEGSKA (reference sequence). V lost 5 bases, J lost 6 bases, and 8 bases stayed unmatched. This CDR3 spans 13 amino acids. As DNA, the CDR3 is TGCAGTGCTCCCTGGACAGGGCTCAAGACCCAGTACTTC. Translation: CSAPWTGLKTQYF.

The chain combines TRBV20-1 with TRBJ2-7; 11 bases align to TRBD1. The junction had 4 bases not matched to a gene; V was cut back by 6 bases and J by 6 bases. The germline V gene has CDR1 DFQATT and CDR2 SNEGSKA (reference sequence). The CDR3 totals 12 residues. The CDR3 is CSAGQGAFEQYF. The CDR3 DNA follows: TGCAGTGCCGGACAGGGGGCTTTCGAGCAGTACTTC.

There are a few counts of this clonotype. The DNA of the CDR3 is TGTGCCATCAATCCCGGACAGGGGCCAAATGAGCAGTTCTTC. Translated: CAINPGQGPNEQFF. The rearrangement joins TRBV10-3 to TRBJ2-1; 9 positions match TRBD1. The V gene end was trimmed by 7 bases and the J gene end by 7 bases; junction bases not matched to a gene: 8. Germline V CDR1 and CDR2: ENHRY, SYGVKD. The CDR3 contains 14 residues.